This TCR beta chain was obtained from a study of response to subunit inactivated influenza vaccine. Study-wide results and caveats: Each seasonal influenza vaccination recruits few new T cells, the authors suggested.

TCRdb reanalysed the RT-PCR reads using MiXCR and keeps one entry per CDR3 protein. This table has 550,000 to 800,000 distinct CDR3 sequences, approximately 14% appearing once. This CDR3 spans 18 amino acids. The germline CDR1 and CDR2 sequences are SGHAT and FQDESV (reference sequence). V lost 1 base and J lost 3, with 22 bases in between. This clonotype has more than one count but fewer than ten. Its matching antigen is unknown. This sequence joins TRBV11-1 and TRBJ2-7, with D tentatively TRBD2 (5 bases). This clonotype was obtained from a man between 50 and 59 years old who received an inactivated influenza vaccine. The sample here was PBMCs from blood, taken roughly 13 days after vaccination. The CDR3 DNA sequence: TGTGCCAGCAGCTTAGTATTGCGGGTTCACCCCCCCTTCTACGAGCAGTACTTC. It is translated as CASSLVLRVHPPFYEQYF.